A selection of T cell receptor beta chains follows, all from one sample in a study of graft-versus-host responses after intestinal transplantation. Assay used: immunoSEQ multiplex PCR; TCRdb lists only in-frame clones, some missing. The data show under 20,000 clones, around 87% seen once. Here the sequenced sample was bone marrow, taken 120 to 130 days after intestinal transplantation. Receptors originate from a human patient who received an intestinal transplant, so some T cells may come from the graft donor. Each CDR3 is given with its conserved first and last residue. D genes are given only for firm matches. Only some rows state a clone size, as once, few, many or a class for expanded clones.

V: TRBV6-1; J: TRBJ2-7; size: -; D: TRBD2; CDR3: CASSEEVGGVYEQYF; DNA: TGTGCCAGCAGTGAAGAGGTCGGGGGGGTCTACGAGCAGTACTTC
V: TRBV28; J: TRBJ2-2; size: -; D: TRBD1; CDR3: CASVPSFTWTGANTGELFF; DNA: TGTGCCAGCGTACCTTCATTCACCTGGACAGGGGCGAACACCGGGGAGCTGTTTTTT
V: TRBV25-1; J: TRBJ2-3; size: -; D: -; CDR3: CASSENRVGQYF; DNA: TGTGCCAGCAGTGAAAACAGGGTGGGGCAGTATTTT
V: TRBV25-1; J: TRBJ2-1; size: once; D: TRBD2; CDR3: CASSEPRLAVSSGNEQFF; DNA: TGTGCCAGCAGTGAACCCCGACTAGCTGTTTCTTCGGGGAATGAGCAGTTCTTC
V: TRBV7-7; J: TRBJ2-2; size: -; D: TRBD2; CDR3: CASSLGTSYTGELFF; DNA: TGTGCCAGCAGTCTCGGGACTAGCTACACCGGGGAGCTGTTTTTT
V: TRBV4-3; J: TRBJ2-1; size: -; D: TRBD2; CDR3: CASRSRLAGYNEQFF; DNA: TGCGCCAGCCGATCCAGACTAGCGGGATACAATGAGCAGTTCTTC
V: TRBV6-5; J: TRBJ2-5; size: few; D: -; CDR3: CAARGSEETQYF; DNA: TGTGCCGCCAGGGGATCTGAAGAGACCCAGTACTTC
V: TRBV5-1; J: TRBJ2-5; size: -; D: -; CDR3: CASSLAETQYF; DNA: TGCGCCAGCAGCTTGGCGGAGACCCAGTACTTC
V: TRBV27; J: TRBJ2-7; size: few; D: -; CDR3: CASSPPSGGRYEQYF; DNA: TGTGCCAGCAGTCCCCCATCCGGGGGCCGGTACGAGCAGTACTTC
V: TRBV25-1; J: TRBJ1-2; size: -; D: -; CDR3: CASSEGRGYGYTF; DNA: TGTGCCAGCAGTGAAGGAAGGGGGTATGGCTACACCTTC
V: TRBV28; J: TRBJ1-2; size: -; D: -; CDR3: CASSLGHYGYTF; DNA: TGTGCCAGCAGTTTGGGACACTATGGCTACACCTTC
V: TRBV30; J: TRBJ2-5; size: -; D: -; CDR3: CAWSNGAGQETQYF; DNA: TGTGCCTGGTCCAATGGGGCAGGCCAAGAGACCCAGTACTTC
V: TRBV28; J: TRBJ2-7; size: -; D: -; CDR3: CASKRGTASLEQYF; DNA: TGTGCCAGCAAGAGGGGAACCGCTTCCCTCGAGCAGTACTTC
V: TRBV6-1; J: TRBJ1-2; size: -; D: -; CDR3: CASSGAWVGGYTF; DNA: TGTGCCAGCAGTGGGGCGTGGGTGGGTGGCTACACCTTC
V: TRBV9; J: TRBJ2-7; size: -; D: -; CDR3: CASSVANSYEQYF; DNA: TGTGCCAGCAGCGTAGCAAACTCCTACGAGCAGTACTTC
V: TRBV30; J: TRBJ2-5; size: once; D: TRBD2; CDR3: CAWSSGASGQETQYF; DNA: TGTGCCTGGAGTTCGGGGGCTAGCGGGCAGGAGACCCAGTACTTC
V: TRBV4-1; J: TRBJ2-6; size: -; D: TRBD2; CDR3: CASSLLPGLAKTGANVLTF; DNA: TGCGCCAGCAGCCTCCTACCGGGACTAGCAAAGACCGGGGCCAACGTCCTGACTTTC
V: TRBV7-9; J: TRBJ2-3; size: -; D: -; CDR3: CASSLARWEGTDTQYF; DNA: TGTGCCAGCAGCTTAGCGCGGTGGGAGGGCACAGATACGCAGTATTTT
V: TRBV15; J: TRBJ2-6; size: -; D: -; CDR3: CATSSTGEANVLTF; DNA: TGTGCCACCAGCTCGACAGGAGAGGCCAACGTCCTGACTTTC
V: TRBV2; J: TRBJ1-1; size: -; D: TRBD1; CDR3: CASSRDRGTGEWTEAFF; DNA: TGTGCCAGCAGCCGGGACAGGGGAACCGGTGAATGGACTGAAGCTTTCTTT
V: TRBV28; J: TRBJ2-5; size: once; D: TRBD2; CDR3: CASSLLAGGQEETQYF; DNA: TGTGCCAGCAGTTTACTAGCGGGAGGTCAGGAAGAGACCCAGTACTTC
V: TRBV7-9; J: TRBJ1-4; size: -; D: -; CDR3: CASSLGSKGQKLFF; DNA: TGTGCCAGCAGCCTAGGCTCAAAGGGCCAAAAACTGTTTTTT
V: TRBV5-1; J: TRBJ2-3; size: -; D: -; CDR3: CASSFRRGEADTQYF; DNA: TGCGCCAGCAGCTTCCGCAGGGGTGAAGCAGATACGCAGTATTTT
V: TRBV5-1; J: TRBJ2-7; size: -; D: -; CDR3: CASSGEGGGEQYF; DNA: TGCGCCAGCAGCGGGGAGGGGGGGGGCGAGCAGTACTTC
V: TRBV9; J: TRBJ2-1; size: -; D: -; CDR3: CASSVSRSSYNEQFF; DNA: TGTGCCAGCAGCGTGAGTCGGAGCTCCTACAATGAGCAGTTCTTC
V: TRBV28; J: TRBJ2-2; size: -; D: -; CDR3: CASITSRQVFTGELFF; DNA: TGTGCCAGCATCACATCGCGACAGGTGTTTACCGGGGAGCTGTTTTTT
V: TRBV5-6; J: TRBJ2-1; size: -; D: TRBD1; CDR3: CASSAGGYEQFF; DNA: TGTGCCAGCAGCGCAGGGGGCTATGAGCAGTTCTTC
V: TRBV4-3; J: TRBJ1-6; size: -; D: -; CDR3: CASSQWGNSPLHF; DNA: TGCGCCAGCAGCCAATGGGGTAATTCACCCCTCCACTTT
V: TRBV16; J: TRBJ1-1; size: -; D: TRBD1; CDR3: CASSLGQGGTEAFF; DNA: TGTGCCAGCAGCCTCGGACAGGGAGGGACTGAAGCTTTCTTT
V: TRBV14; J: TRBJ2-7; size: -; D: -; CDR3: CASSYRGPSSYEQYF; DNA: TGTGCCAGCAGCTACCGGGGGCCCAGCTCCTACGAGCAGTACTTC
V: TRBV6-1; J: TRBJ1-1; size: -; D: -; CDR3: CASGVALRYTEAFF; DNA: TGTGCCAGCGGAGTTGCCCTGCGGTACACTGAAGCTTTCTTT
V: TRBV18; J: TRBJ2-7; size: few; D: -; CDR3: CASSPKSYEQYF; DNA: TGTGCCAGCTCACCGAAATCCTACGAGCAGTACTTC
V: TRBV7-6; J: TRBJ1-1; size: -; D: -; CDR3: CASSLEDRFGGNTEAFF; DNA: TGTGCCAGCAGCTTAGAAGACAGGTTCGGGGGGAACACTGAAGCTTTCTTT
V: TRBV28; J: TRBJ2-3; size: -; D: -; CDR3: CASSPGTAKVFTDTQYF; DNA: TGTGCCAGCAGTCCGGGGACGGCTAAGGTTTTCACAGATACGCAGTATTTT
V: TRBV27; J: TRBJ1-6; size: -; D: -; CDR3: CASRPAGGPNSPLHF; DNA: TGTGCCAGCCGTCCTGCCGGGGGGCCTAATTCACCCCTCCACTTT
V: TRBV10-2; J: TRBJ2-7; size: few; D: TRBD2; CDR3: CASKGASGRTHEQYF; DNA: TGCGCCAGCAAAGGAGCAAGCGGGAGAACCCACGAGCAGTACTTC
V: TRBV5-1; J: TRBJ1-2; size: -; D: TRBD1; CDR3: CASSLGGLQGARYYTF; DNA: TGCGCCAGCAGCCTGGGTGGGCTACAGGGGGCGAGATACTACACCTTC
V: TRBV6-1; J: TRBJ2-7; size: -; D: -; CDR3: CASGQLAYEQYF; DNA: TGTGCCAGCGGACAGCTCGCCTACGAGCAGTACTTC
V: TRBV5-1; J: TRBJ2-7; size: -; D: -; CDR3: CASSLARGQTYEQYF; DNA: TGCGCCAGCAGCTTGGCCCGGGGGCAGACCTACGAGCAGTACTTC
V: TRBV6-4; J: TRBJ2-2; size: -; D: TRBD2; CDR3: CASSDGTSTGELFF; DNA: TGTGCCAGCAGTGACGGGACTAGCACCGGGGAGCTGTTTTTT
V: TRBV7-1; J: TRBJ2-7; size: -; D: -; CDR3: CASSAEYEQYF; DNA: TGTGCCAGCAGCGCCGAGTACGAGCAGTACTTC
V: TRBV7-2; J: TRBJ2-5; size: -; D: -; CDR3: CASSRSRVPLETQYF; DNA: TGTGCCAGCAGCCGATCCCGGGTCCCCCTAGAGACCCAGTACTTC